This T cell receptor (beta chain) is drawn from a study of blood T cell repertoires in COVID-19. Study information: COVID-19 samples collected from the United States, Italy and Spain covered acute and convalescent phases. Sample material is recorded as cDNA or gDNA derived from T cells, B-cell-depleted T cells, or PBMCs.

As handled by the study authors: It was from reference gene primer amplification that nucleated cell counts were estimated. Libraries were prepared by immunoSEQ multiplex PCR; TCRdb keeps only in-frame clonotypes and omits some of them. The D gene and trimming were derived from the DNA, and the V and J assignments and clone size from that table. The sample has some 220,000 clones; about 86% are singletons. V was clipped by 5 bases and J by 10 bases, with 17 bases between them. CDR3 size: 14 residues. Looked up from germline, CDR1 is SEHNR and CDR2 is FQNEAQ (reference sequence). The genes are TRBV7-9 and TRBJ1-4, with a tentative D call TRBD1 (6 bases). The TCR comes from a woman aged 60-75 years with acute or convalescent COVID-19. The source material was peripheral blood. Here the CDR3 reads CASSHAGGPVKLFF. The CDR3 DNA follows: TGTGCCAGCAGCCACGCGGGGGGGCCGGTAAAACTGTTTTTT.